This T cell receptor beta chain was found in a study of beta chain features in type 1 diabetes. General observations from the study: Shortening of TCRB CDR3s, moderate but significant, appeared in all four CD4+ subsets of Type 1 diabetes patients. More deletions and fewer insertions at VDJ junctions were seen in type 1 diabetes patients. It was among patients, rather than healthy donors, that naive, central memory and Treg TCRB repertoires appeared more similar.

The CDR3 length is 16 residues. J lost 10 bases, V lost 1 base, and 8 bases had no gene match. Per germline, CDR1 MDHEN and CDR2 SYDVKM. In the case of this clone: The antigen remains undetermined.

As every portion of the isolated RNA was reverse transcribed, the sequencing read expressed TCRB transcripts. The protocol was immunoSEQ multiplex PCR, while the TCRdb copy is restricted to in-frame clones and leaves out a portion. This table holds around 160,000 clones, roughly 9% found once. Donors contributed one heparinised blood draw apiece, averaging about 110 mL. Using CD45RO/CCR7/CD25/CD127/CD95/CD27, CD4+ naive, central memory, regulatory and stem cell-like memory cells were sorted. The clonotype was recovered from a woman aged 25-40 years with type 1 diabetes. The sequenced material came from central memory CD4+ T cells from blood. The J gene is TRBJ2-1, the V gene TRBV28; 12 bases fit TRBD2. CDR3 bases: TGTGCCAGCAGTTTATTGACTAGCGGGAGATTAGACGAGCAGTTCTTC. Its translation is CASSLLTSGRLDEQFF. The full variable domain, in which reference TRBV28 and TRBJ2-1 provide the parts outside the CDR3, is DVKVTQSSRYLVKRTGEKVFLECVQDMDHENMFWYRQDPGLGLRLIYFSYDVKMKEKGDIPEGYSVSREKKERFSLILESASTNQTSMYLCASSLLTSGRLDEQFFGPGTRLTVL.